This TCR beta chain appears in the sequencing data of a study of long-term antiretroviral therapy in people with HIV. At the survey level, the v3.0 immunoSEQ assay was run. The method was immunoSEQ multiplex PCR; TCRdb's version includes in-frame clones alone and lacks a portion of them. Altogether some 22,000 clones are present, approximately 86% being singletons, with the ten largest covering 3.9%. Germline values: CDR1 SGHRS, CDR2 YFSETQ. There are 11 residues in the CDR3. Between the trimmed V and J ends, which lost 0 bases and 13 bases, there was a span of 8 bases. This specimen consisted of unsorted PBMCs, obtained 4 years after starting antiretroviral therapy. This TCR was recovered from a man aged 18 to 29 with HIV. The V and J genes are TRBV5-1 and TRBJ2-1; no clear D. The CDR3 DNA sequence: TGCGCCAGCAGCTTGGGTGGCGCTCAGTTCTTC. This codes for CASSLGGAQFF.